The 9 T cell receptor beta chains in this list originate from one sample, sequenced in a study of technical replicates of blood from several donors. Sequencing was performed with immunoSEQ multiplex PCR; in TCRdb, only in-frame clones are kept and a portion is missing. The table lists roughly 68,000 clones, about 90% of them singletons, with about 0.4% in the top ten. The specimen sequenced was T cells isolated from PBMCs. The source is a human donor in good health.

The chain joins TRBV9 to TRBJ1-4; D is ambiguous. The V end was cut by 1 base, the J end by 4 bases, with 5 bases between. This CDR3 region has 13 residues. Germline CDR1 and CDR2: SGDLS and YYNGEE. CDR3 bases: TGTGCCAGCAGCGTATCTGTTAATGAAAAACTGTTTTTT. Amino acids: CASSVSVNEKLFF.

The rearrangement joins TRBV27 to TRBJ1-1; D possibly corresponds to TRBD1 (5 bases). CDR1 is MNHEY, CDR2 SMNVEV, per germline (reference sequence). The CDR3 consists of 15 residues. V was pared by 1 base and J by 0 bases, with 9 bases between. The CDR3 region has the DNA TGTGCCAGCAGTTTATGGGGAGGGGTGAACACTGAAGCTTTCTTT. Amino acids: CASSLWGGVNTEAFF.

In DNA, the CDR3 is TGTGCCAGCAGTTACCCGAAGGGACAGGGATCCACTGAAGCTTTCTTT. It translates to CASSYPKGQGSTEAFF. The V and J genes are TRBV6-6 and TRBJ1-1, with TRBD1 matching 9 bases. V shed 2 bases, J shed 4 bases, and the junction held 8 bases outside the gene matches. This CDR3 region has 16 residues. The germline gives CDR1 MNHNY, CDR2 SVGAGI (reference sequence).

V usage is TRBV5-6 and J usage is TRBJ2-7, with TRBD1 as a possible D gene (5 bases). V lost 4 bases and J lost 4, with 9 bases in between. Germline loops: CDR1 SGHDT, CDR2 YYEEEE. The CDR3 is 12 residues long. CDR3 amino acids: CASSQRGYEQYF. CDR3 DNA: TGTGCCAGCAGCCAAAGGGGTTACGAGCAGTACTTC.

This chain connects TRBV7-2 to TRBJ2-1, with 9 bases lining up with TRBD2. Trimming took 0 bases from V and 9 from J; bases not matched to a gene: 6. This CDR3 comprises 15 residues. Germline CDR1 SGHTA, CDR2 FQGNSA. The CDR3 protein is CASSLAGTSSPEQFF. CDR3 nucleotide sequence: TGTGCCAGCAGCTTAGCGGGGACTAGCAGTCCTGAGCAGTTCTTC.

The chain employs TRBV5-1 and TRBJ2-5; weak D call: TRBD2 (6 bases). V lost 0 bases to trimming and J lost 5 bases, with 11 bases between them. Germline V CDR1 and CDR2: SGHRS, YFSETQ. This CDR3 region has 14 residues. The CDR3 sequence: CASSLEGRWETQYF. In DNA, the CDR3 is TGCGCCAGCAGCTTGGAGGGGAGGTGGGAGACCCAGTACTTC.

V and J are TRBV7-2 and TRBJ2-4; 7 nucleotides match TRBD2. This CDR3 spans 16 amino acids. CDR1 and CDR2 (germline): SGHTA, FQGNSA. V lost 0 bases to trimming and J lost 8 bases; unmatched junction nucleotides: 10. The CDR3 DNA reads TGTGCCAGCAGCTTAGCGGGGGGGTCGTTCGGGTACATTCAGTACTTC. This gives the protein CASSLAGGSFGYIQYF.

The chain has TRBV7-6 and TRBJ2-1; TRBD2 aligns across 10 bases. With 5 bases clipped from V and 7 bases from J, the junction kept 8 bases outside the gene matches. The CDR3 spans 15 residues. The germline gives CDR1 SGHVS, CDR2 FNYEAQ. CDR3: CASSVLAGALNEQFF. DNA for the CDR3: TGTGCCAGCAGCGTCCTAGCGGGAGCTCTTAATGAGCAGTTCTTC.

The chain employs TRBV6-1 and TRBJ2-7; 11 bases fit TRBD1. With V trimmed by 6 bases and J by 3 bases, 7 bases remained unmatched. This CDR3 is built from 15 residues. Germline CDR1 MNHNS, CDR2 SASEGT. DNA for the CDR3: TGTGCCAGCAGAAGGACAGGGGGCGGTAACTACGAGCAGTACTTC. Residues: CASRRTGGGNYEQYF.